A selection of T cell receptor beta chains follows, all from one sample in a study of control samples from healthy donors and cancer patients. Produced via immunoSEQ multiplex PCR; TCRdb's table is partial and in-frame only. There are 120,000 to 150,000 clones in the sample; approximately 90% occur only once, and about 9% lies in the top ten. Sequencing used blood. The receptors were gathered from a woman aged 25 to 39 in good health. Both conserved end residues are part of each CDR3. A D gene is named only where the DNA matches it firmly. Clone sizes are given selectively: once, few, many, or a class where the clone is expanded.

D	V	size	J	DNA	CDR3
NA	TRBV5-6	once	TRBJ1-2	TGTGCCAGCACCCCGATGTCGGGCATAAATGACGGCTACACCTTC	CASTPMSGINDGYTF
NA	TRBV13	NA	TRBJ1-1	TGTGCCAGCAGCCCCAGACCCAGCACTGAAGCTTTCTTT	CASSPRPSTEAFF
NA	TRBV28	NA	TRBJ1-1	TGTGCCAGCAGTACCCTTTACGCCGAAGCTTTCTTT	CASSTLYAEAFF
NA	TRBV28	NA	TRBJ2-1	TGTGCCAGCAGTTTATTAGAGGTTTACAATGAGCAGTTCTTC	CASSLLEVYNEQFF
TRBD2	TRBV15	NA	TRBJ2-1	TGTGCCACCAGCAGAGGAACGGGAGGGCCCTCGGATGAGCAGTTCTTC	CATSRGTGGPSDEQFF
TRBD2	TRBV5-6	NA	TRBJ2-4	TGTGCCAGCACTGGCGGGAGTAACAACATTCAGTACTTC	CASTGGSNNIQYF
NA	TRBV28	NA	TRBJ2-3	TGTGCCAGCAGTTTACCGACGGCTCTCACAGATACGCAGTATTTT	CASSLPTALTDTQYF
TRBD1	TRBV27	NA	TRBJ1-1	TGTGCCAGCAGTCACAGGGGTGGGAACACTGAAGCTTTCTTT	CASSHRGGNTEAFF
TRBD2	TRBV9	once	TRBJ2-7	TGTGCCAGCAGCGAGAATAGCGGGACCGCCTACGAGCAGTACTTC	CASSENSGTAYEQYF
NA	TRBV28	NA	TRBJ1-1	TGTGCCAGCAGTACCCCCGCAATGGGGAACACTGAAGCTTTCTTT	CASSTPAMGNTEAFF
TRBD1	TRBV7-2	NA	TRBJ1-1	TGTGCCAGCAGGCAAGGGGGCAGGGGGGACACTGAAGCTTTCTTT	CASRQGGRGDTEAFF
NA	TRBV4-1	once	TRBJ2-5	TGCGCCAGCAGCCAAGACTACCAAGAGACCCAGTACTTC	CASSQDYQETQYF
TRBD1	TRBV29-1	NA	TRBJ2-1	TGCAGCGTTGATAGACAGGGTGAAGGAAATGAGCAGTTCTTC	CSVDRQGEGNEQFF
NA	TRBV9	NA	TRBJ2-1	TGTGCCAGCAGCGACCGGGACAATAGGGGCAATGAGCAGTTCTTC	CASSDRDNRGNEQFF
TRBD1	TRBV7-8	NA	TRBJ2-7	TGTGCCAGCAGCTTAGCGAGAAACCGGGACAGGGTCCGCGAGCAGTACTTC	CASSLARNRDRVREQYF
NA	TRBV6-5	NA	TRBJ1-2	TGTGCCAGCAGCCTGGAGATTAACTATGGCTACACCTTC	CASSLEINYGYTF
TRBD2	TRBV6-5	NA	TRBJ2-3	TGTGCCACCGGGGGAGGGACTATAGGCGCAGATACGCAGTATTTT	CATGGGTIGADTQYF
NA	TRBV6-6	NA	TRBJ2-7	TGTGCCAGCAGACCCATAGGACAGGGAGGGTCCTACGAGCAGTACTTC	CASRPIGQGGSYEQYF
NA	TRBV18	NA	TRBJ2-2	TGTGCCAGCTCACCCTCTCTAGAGGGTGCAGGGACCGGGGAGCTGTTTTTT	CASSPSLEGAGTGELFF
TRBD2	TRBV19	few	TRBJ2-1	TGTGCCAGTAGTATTGGGTGGACTAGTTCACACAATGAGCAGTTCTTC	CASSIGWTSSHNEQFF
TRBD2	TRBV2	NA	TRBJ2-5	TGTGCCAGCAAGCAGCGGGAGGGGCAAGAGACCCAGTACTTC	CASKQREGQETQYF
NA	TRBV18	NA	TRBJ1-5	TGTGCCAGCTCAGCCGGACTTGAAAATCAGCCCCAGCATTTT	CASSAGLENQPQHF
NA	TRBV5-5	NA	TRBJ1-5	TGTGCCAGCAGGGGGGGACCGCGATATAGCAATCAGCCCCAGCATTTT	CASRGGPRYSNQPQHF
TRBD1	TRBV30	NA	TRBJ2-7	TGTGCTGGGGACAGGGGGCTCGAGGACGAGCAGTACTTC	CAGDRGLEDEQYF
NA	TRBV30	NA	TRBJ2-6	TGTGCCTGCCGCACTGGGGCCAACGTCCTGACTTTC	CACRTGANVLTF
NA	TRBV2	NA	TRBJ1-6	TGTGCCAGCAGGGGAAATTCACCCCTCCACTTT	CASRGNSPLHF
TRBD1	TRBV5-1	NA	TRBJ1-4	TGCGCCAGCAGCCCTACAGGGGGCGCGGATGAAAAACTGTTTTTT	CASSPTGGADEKLFF
NA	TRBV27	NA	TRBJ1-5	TGTGCCAGCAGTTTAAGGGTCGGGGGGGACACAACGTTTAGCAATCAGCCCCAGCATTTT	CASSLRVGGDTTFSNQPQHF
NA	TRBV5-1	NA	TRBJ2-1	TGCGCCAGCAGCTCCGAGTGGGGTAATAGCGATGAGCAGTTCTTC	CASSSEWGNSDEQFF
NA	TRBV4-2	NA	TRBJ1-4	TGTGCCAGCAGCGCCACAGCCAATAATAATGAAAAACTGTTTTTT	CASSATANNNEKLFF
NA	TRBV5-1	NA	TRBJ1-6	TGCGCCAGCAGCTTGGGGCAGGACGGCGGTTCACCCCTCCACTTT	CASSLGQDGGSPLHF
NA	TRBV7-9	NA	TRBJ1-1	TGTGCCAGCAGCGCCAACAGGGTTACGAACACTGAAGCTTTCTTT	CASSANRVTNTEAFF
TRBD1	TRBV19	once	TRBJ1-1	TGTGCCAGTACTGTGACAGGGGGCTTCACTGAAGCTTTCTTT	CASTVTGGFTEAFF
TRBD1	TRBV27	once	TRBJ1-4	TGTGCCAGCAGGCCTCGGGACAGGGCTGAAAAACTGTTTTTT	CASRPRDRAEKLFF
TRBD1	TRBV7-7	NA	TRBJ1-3	TGTGCTAGCAGCTCGGGACAGTCGTCTGGAAACACCATATATTTT	CASSSGQSSGNTIYF
NA	TRBV7-3	NA	TRBJ1-2	TGTGCCAGCAGCCCCTCGGCAGGGATGTCCTATGGCTACACCTTC	CASSPSAGMSYGYTF
NA	TRBV7-8	NA	TRBJ2-1	TGTGCCAGCAGCTTACTAAGAAGCTCCTACAATGAGCAGTTCTTC	CASSLLRSSYNEQFF
NA	TRBV6-5	NA	TRBJ2-7	TGTGCCAGCAGCCCAGTTGAGCTGGGCGAGCAGTACTTC	CASSPVELGEQYF
NA	TRBV5-1	NA	TRBJ1-6	TGCGCCAGCAGCTTGACCGGGCTTTATAATTCACCCCTCCACTTT	CASSLTGLYNSPLHF
NA	TRBV9	NA	TRBJ1-4	TGTGCCAGCAGCCCACGGGGGTCAGGCCCAAATGAAAAACTGTTTTTT	CASSPRGSGPNEKLFF
NA	TRBV3-1/TRBV3-2	NA	TRBJ2-7	TGTGCCAGCAGCCTCGGGACAAACTACGAGCAGTACTTC	CASSLGTNYEQYF
NA	TRBV3-1/TRBV3-2	NA	TRBJ2-2	TGTGCCAGCAGCCAAGAGGTAGTCGGGGAGCTGTTTTTT	CASSQEVVGELFF
NA	TRBV7-9	NA	TRBJ2-5	TGTGCCAGCAGCCCGCGGGCCCAGGGGGAGACCCAGTACTTC	CASSPRAQGETQYF
NA	TRBV3-1/TRBV3-2	NA	TRBJ1-3	TGTGCCAGCAGCCCTGGACTGGGAAACACCATATATTTT	CASSPGLGNTIYF
NA	TRBV19	NA	TRBJ2-3	TGTGCCAGTAGTCGGCAGGGACTCACAGATACGCAGTATTTT	CASSRQGLTDTQYF
NA	TRBV19	NA	TRBJ2-7	TGTGCCAGTAGTATTAGTAAGGACGCCTACGAGCAGTACTTC	CASSISKDAYEQYF
NA	TRBV3-1/TRBV3-2	NA	TRBJ1-2	TGTGCCAGCAGCCAAGGTCACGGCTACACCTTC	CASSQGHGYTF
NA	TRBV19	NA	TRBJ1-6	TGTGCCAGTAGTCTAACAGGTTATTCACCCCTCCACTTT	CASSLTGYSPLHF
NA	TRBV28	NA	TRBJ1-2	TGTGCCAGCAGGCGGACATCCTATGGCTACACCTTC	CASRRTSYGYTF
NA	TRBV12-3/TRBV12-4	NA	TRBJ2-7	TGTGCCAGCAGTTTACCGTTCTACGAGCAGTACTTC	CASSLPFYEQYF
NA	TRBV29-1	few	TRBJ2-7	TGCAGCGTCTCCGACAGGTACTACGAGCAGTACTTC	CSVSDRYYEQYF
NA	TRBV10-1	NA	TRBJ1-4	TGCGCCAGCAGTGAAAGACTGGCTACGACTAATGAAAAACTGTTTTTT	CASSERLATTNEKLFF